The rows below give T cell receptor beta chains drawn from one sample of a study of PD-1 blockade in classical Hodgkin lymphoma. Assay: immunoSEQ multiplex PCR; the TCRdb copy retains only in-frame clones and omits some. The sample consists of about 30,000 clones, approximately 90% of them appearing once. The sequencing used CD4+ T cells from blood, collected before the fourth cycle of nivolumab. Source of these receptors: a human donor with classical Hodgkin lymphoma. The CDR3 runs from the conserved cysteine through the conserved F or W. Size tells how often a clone was seen (once, few, many) or the class of an expanded clone, and some rows leave it out.

cdr3_aa j_call v_call clone_size
CASSRDRNFADTQYF TRBJ2-3 TRBV19 NA
CASSLRAGQNIQYF TRBJ2-4 TRBV7-2 NA
CASSLGEGGRYEQYF TRBJ2-7 TRBV5-1 NA
CASWGGSSYEQYF TRBJ2-7 TRBV2 NA
CASSYGGGPTDTQYF TRBJ2-3 TRBV6-5 once
CAISGGGRAGTDTQYF TRBJ2-3 TRBV10-3 NA
CASSPPAGDNSPLHF TRBJ1-6 TRBV18 NA
CASSLAGLADHYEQYF TRBJ2-7 TRBV5-1 once
CASSLRVQETQYF TRBJ2-5 TRBV7-2 NA
CASGPSQPQHF TRBJ1-5 TRBV6-1 once
CASSQQIAGGPGEQYF TRBJ2-7 TRBV4-2 NA
CASTTTPGQGAYGYTF TRBJ1-2 TRBV28 NA
CASSQELDAYEQYF TRBJ2-7 TRBV4-2 NA
CASSSGDLGEKLFF TRBJ1-4 TRBV28 NA
CSVPGPLSSGANVLTF TRBJ2-6 TRBV29-1 NA
CASSFFQGALTNEKLFF TRBJ1-4 TRBV7-2 NA
CASSWDRGFRTEAFF TRBJ1-1 TRBV10-2 once
CASSLAEDRGYEQFF TRBJ2-1 TRBV7-8 NA
CASSQPLQNTEAFF TRBJ1-1 TRBV11-2 NA
CASRRVFWYAFF TRBJ1-1 TRBV6-1 NA
CASKAEYEQYF TRBJ2-7 TRBV5-1 NA
CASSLEPAGAKKEQYF TRBJ2-7 TRBV5-4 NA
CASSQELGPYEQYF NA TRBV4-1 once
CASSFRDEAFF TRBJ1-1 TRBV6-1 NA
CAISAGQWSTVEYF TRBJ2-7 TRBV10-3 NA
CSVMRVSGGELFF TRBJ2-2 TRBV29-1 NA
CASSSFLGAQFDEQFF TRBJ2-1 TRBV7-9 NA
CASSVGWGSYNEQFF TRBJ2-1 TRBV9 NA
CATSSVGHSSYEQYF TRBJ2-7 TRBV15 few
CASSFVDSPLHF TRBJ1-6 TRBV28 few
CASMVTSGNTIYF TRBJ1-3 TRBV19 NA
CASSIAGAGNTGELFF TRBJ2-2 TRBV7-8 NA
CASRSTHAGKEGGYTF TRBJ1-2 TRBV28 NA
CSVEGVRYRMNTEAFF TRBJ1-1 TRBV29-1 NA
CASASFDNQPQHF TRBJ1-5 TRBV27 NA
CASTGAPNTGNTIYF TRBJ1-3 TRBV5-1 NA
CASSDPHRETQYF TRBJ2-5 TRBV10-2 NA